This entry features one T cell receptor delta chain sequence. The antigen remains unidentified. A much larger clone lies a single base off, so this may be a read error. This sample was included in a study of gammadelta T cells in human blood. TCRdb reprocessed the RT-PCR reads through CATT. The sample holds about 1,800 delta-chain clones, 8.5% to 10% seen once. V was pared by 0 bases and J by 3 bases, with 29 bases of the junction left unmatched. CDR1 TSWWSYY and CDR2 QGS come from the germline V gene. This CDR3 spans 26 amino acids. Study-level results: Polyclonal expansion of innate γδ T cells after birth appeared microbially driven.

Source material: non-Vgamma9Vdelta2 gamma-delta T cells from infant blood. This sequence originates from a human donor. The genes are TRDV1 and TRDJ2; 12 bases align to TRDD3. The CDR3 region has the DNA TGTGCTCTTGGGGAACTGGTTCCCCCCTTTGCTGGGGGATACGCGTATCCCGGTGCTGTGACAGCACAACTCTTCTTT. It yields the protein CALGELVPPFAGGYAYPGAVTAQLFF.